Each of the 24 T cell receptor beta chains below was sequenced from the same sample in a study of blood T cell repertoires in COVID-19. Profiled with immunoSEQ multiplex PCR; TCRdb holds only in-frame clones, not every one. This table holds 270,000 or so clones, roughly nine tenths found once. The sequenced material came from peripheral blood. The receptors stem from a woman aged 25 to 39 with COVID-19, enrolled during active disease.

The V call is TRBV5-1, the J call TRBJ2-2, with 9 nucleotides matching TRBD1. CDR1 is SGHRS and CDR2 is YFSETQ in the germline V gene. The V segment lost 4 bases and the J segment 5 bases; nucleotides outside the gene matches: 6. CDR3 length equals 15 residues. The CDR3 is CASSPGQGRTGELFF. CDR3 coding DNA: TGCGCCAGCAGCCCCGGACAGGGGAGAACCGGGGAGCTGTTTTTT.

In nucleotides, the CDR3 is TGCGCCAGCAGCCAAGATCCAGGAGGGAACTATGGCTACACCTTC. Its protein is CASSQDPGGNYGYTF. The gene calls are TRBV4-1 and TRBJ1-2; D remains ambiguous. The length of the CDR3 is 15 residues. V dropped 0 bases and J dropped 2 bases, with 10 bases sitting between them. Germline-derived CDR1 and CDR2 are MGHRA and YSYEKL.

The chain has TRBV7-9 and TRBJ2-5, with TRBD2 matching over 9 bases. V was clipped by 3 bases and J by 5 bases; unmatched bases: 10. The CDR3 loop spans 16 amino acids. Germline-derived CDR1 and CDR2 are SEHNR and FQNEAQ (reference sequence). In DNA, the CDR3 is TGTGCCAGCAGCTTCGGGCTAGCGGGAACGCCGGAGACCCAGTACTTC. It is translated as CASSFGLAGTPETQYF.

This chain joins TRBV5-4 and TRBJ2-5; 7 bases map to TRBD1. V was pared by 0 bases and J by 4 bases, with 6 bases of the junction left unmatched. The CDR3 length is 15 residues. The germline V gene encodes CDR1 SGHNT and CDR2 YYREEE (reference sequence). CDR3 DNA sequence: TGTGCCAGCAGCTTGGAGGGGGCGCGAGCAGAGACCCAGTACTTC. Translating gives CASSLEGARAETQYF.

The chain uses TRBV30 and TRBJ2-3; D gene ambiguous. The CDR3 is made up of 11 amino acids. Germline-derived CDR1 and CDR2 are GTSNPN and SVGIG (reference sequence). V shed 5 bases and J shed 6 bases, with 9 bases lying between them. The CDR3 is CAWSRVDTQYF. CDR3 in DNA: TGTGCCTGGTCCCGGGTGGATACGCAGTATTTT.

This sequence joins TRBV7-2 and TRBJ2-5; D ambiguous. Per the germline V gene, CDR1 is SGHTA and CDR2 is FQGNSA. V gave up 3 bases and J gave up 5 bases, with 16 bases separating them. This CDR3 contains 15 residues. This CDR3 is CASSFRLRASETQYF. The CDR3 region has the DNA TGTGCCAGCAGCTTCCGGCTACGAGCGTCCGAGACCCAGTACTTC.

This clone came up once. V usage is TRBV6-5 and J usage is TRBJ1-6; D ambiguous. This CDR3 spans 14 amino acids. Trimming pared 7 bases from V and 3 bases from J, leaving 10 bases between. CDR1 is MNHEY and CDR2 is SVGAGI in the germline V gene. In DNA, the CDR3 is TGTGCCAGCACCTCCGGGTACTATAATTCACCCCTCCACTTT. Encoded protein: CASTSGYYNSPLHF.

The V and J genes are TRBV5-1 and TRBJ2-2; 7 bases line up with TRBD2. This CDR3 contains 16 residues. V was clipped by 1 base and J by 5 bases; unmatched bases: 8. CDR1 and CDR2 from the germline V gene are SGHRS and YFSETQ. The CDR3 spells CASSLLLAGVTGELFF. As DNA, the CDR3 is TGCGCCAGCAGCTTGCTTCTCGCGGGGGTTACCGGGGAGCTGTTTTTT.

The rearrangement joins TRBV19 to TRBJ2-2; a possible D gene is TRBD2 (5 bases). The CDR3 consists of 12 residues. Per germline, CDR1 LNHDA and CDR2 SQIVND (reference sequence). V gave up 8 bases and J gave up 5 bases, with 9 bases separating them. The CDR3 nucleotides read TGTGCCAGTCCCACGGGGACCGGGGAGCTGTTTTTT. It encodes CASPTGTGELFF.

This sequence joins TRBV19 and TRBJ2-1; a possible D gene is TRBD2 (5 bases). The CDR3 runs to 15 residues. Germline V gives CDR1 LNHDA, CDR2 SQIVND (reference sequence). V was cut by 5 bases and J by 4 bases, with 15 bases left in between. The CDR3, as DNA: TGTGCCAGTAGTCTATCACCGGGAACGTACAATGAGCAGTTCTTC. Translating it yields CASSLSPGTYNEQFF.

This rearrangement joins TRBV20-1 to TRBJ2-7; a possible D gene is TRBD1 (6 bases). The CDR3 runs to 11 residues. The germline gives CDR1 DFQATT, CDR2 SNEGSKA (reference sequence). V lost 4 bases and J lost 3, with 7 bases in between. The CDR3 is CSANRDYEQYF. CDR3 sequence (DNA): TGCAGTGCTAACAGGGACTACGAGCAGTACTTC.

The genes are TRBV11-2 and TRBJ2-7, with D tentatively TRBD2 (6 bases). The CDR3 has 14 residues. V lost 5 bases and J lost 0, with 11 bases in between. CDR1 is SGHAT and CDR2 is FQNNGV in the germline V gene. CDR3: CASSLGLNSYEQYF. Written as DNA, the CDR3 is TGTGCCAGCAGCCTGGGACTTAACTCCTACGAGCAGTACTTC.

The chain couples TRBV5-5 to TRBJ1-2; the D gene is possibly TRBD1 (5 bases). The CDR3 consists of 15 residues. Germline V gives CDR1 SGHKS, CDR2 YYEKEE (reference sequence). The ends were cut back, 0 bases at V and 0 bases at J, with 9 bases in the middle. CDR3 amino acids: CASSLGAGTNYGYTF. In DNA form, the CDR3 reads TGTGCCAGCAGCTTGGGGGCAGGGACTAACTATGGCTACACCTTC.

DNA of the CDR3: TGTGCCACCAGTGACCCTCCGGGTGGACAGGGGGCGAGGAATGAGCAGTTCTTC. Translating it yields CATSDPPGGQGARNEQFF. The chain uses TRBV24-1 and TRBJ2-1; 11 nucleotides match TRBD1. This CDR3 has 18 amino acids. Germline V lookup: CDR1 KGHDR, CDR2 SFDVKD. J lost 7 bases, V lost 4 bases, and 14 bases had no gene match.

V is TRBV6-5 and J is TRBJ2-7; the D is unclear. Trimming removed 0 bases at V and 3 bases at J, with 6 bases between. The germline gives CDR1 MNHEY, CDR2 SVGAGI. This CDR3 contains 13 residues. This CDR3 is CASSYSSIYEQYF. CDR3 coding DNA: TGTGCCAGCAGTTACTCGTCAATCTACGAGCAGTACTTC.

V usage is TRBV18 and J usage is TRBJ2-3; the match to TRBD2 covers 12 bases. Per germline, CDR1 KGHSH and CDR2 LQKENI. V shed 3 bases and J 5 bases; nucleotides not matched to a gene: 3. This CDR3 region has 15 residues. The chain's CDR3 is CASSPTLAGGDTQYF. CDR3 DNA sequence: TGTGCCAGCTCACCTACACTAGCGGGGGGAGATACGCAGTATTTT.

The sample holds a few counts of this clone. The CDR3 region has the DNA TGTGCCAGCAGCTTAGTTCCCCCGGGACAGCTCCAAGAGACCCAGTACTTC. The encoded protein is CASSLVPPGQLQETQYF. This chain links TRBV11-3 with TRBJ2-5; 7 nucleotides align to TRBD1. Looked up from germline, CDR1 is SGHNT and CDR2 is YENEEA. The CDR3 has 17 residues. V gave up 1 base and J gave up 1 base; unmatched junction bases: 9.

V is TRBV5-4 and J is TRBJ2-1, with D perhaps TRBD2 (6 bases). The V and J ends lost 4 bases and 6 bases respectively, with 14 bases between them. Germline V lookup: CDR1 SGHNT, CDR2 YYREEE (reference sequence). This CDR3 contains 14 residues. The CDR3 loop reads CASSARGAPNEQFF. The CDR3 DNA is TGTGCCAGCAGCGCCCGCGGGGCCCCCAATGAGCAGTTCTTC.

This clone was counted a few times. The chain joins TRBV9 to TRBJ1-2, with D hard to call. Germline V lookup: CDR1 SGDLS, CDR2 YYNGEE. The CDR3 has 16 residues. Trimming took 6 bases from V and 3 from J, leaving 21 bases between them. The CDR3: CASNGGGSQLYYGYTF. In nucleotides, the CDR3 is TGTGCCAGCAACGGAGGAGGGTCTCAGCTTTACTATGGCTACACCTTC.

The chain has TRBV6-5 and TRBJ2-1; 11 nucleotides align to TRBD2. V dropped 6 bases and J dropped 3; count of bases not matched to a gene: 4. The germline CDR1 and CDR2 sequences are MNHEY and SVGAGI. The CDR3 sequence is 15 residues long. CDR3: CASRLAGGLYNEQFF. The CDR3 DNA sequence: TGTGCCAGCAGGTTAGCGGGGGGGCTCTACAATGAGCAGTTCTTC.

This clone was counted between two and nine times. V gene TRBV10-2 combines with J gene TRBJ1-2, with unresolved D. Trimming removed 2 bases from V and 2 bases from J, with 6 bases in between. Germline V gene data show CDR1 as WSHSY and CDR2 as SAAADI. There are 13 residues in the CDR3. The CDR3 nucleotides are TGCGCCAGCAGTGAGGAGGAAAACTATGGCTACACCTTC. This gives the protein CASSEEENYGYTF.

The chain is built from TRBV5-1 and TRBJ2-5; 9 bases agree with TRBD1. CDR3 length equals 15 residues. Trimming took 3 bases from V and 5 from J; bases not matched to a gene: 8. Germline CDR1 and CDR2: SGHRS and YFSETQ. Written as DNA, the CDR3 is TGCGCCAGCAGCTCGCAGGGACAGGGTGTGGAGACCCAGTACTTC. Its translation: CASSSQGQGVETQYF.

This rearrangement joins TRBV6-2 or TRBV6-3 to TRBJ1-1, with D unclear. The CDR3 sequence is 12 residues long. Trimming removed 2 bases at V and 12 bases at J, with 13 bases between. Germline V gene sequence: CDR1 MNHEY, CDR2 SVGEGT. CDR3: CASSYPVKETFF. For the CDR3, the DNA is TGTGCCAGCAGTTACCCTGTCAAGGAGACTTTCTTT.

This rearrangement joins TRBV7-6 to TRBJ1-2; TRBD1 is a possible D gene (5 bases). Germline V CDR1 and CDR2: SGHVS, FNYEAQ. The CDR3 contains 14 residues. Deletions cut 3 bases from V and 6 bases from J, with 14 bases between. This chain's CDR3 is CASSFDGGMDGYTF. The CDR3 DNA reads as TGTGCCAGCAGCTTCGACGGGGGAATGGATGGCTACACCTTC. Drawing the rest from reference TRBV7-6 and TRBJ1-2, the complete variable domain is GAGVSQSPRYKVTKRGQDVALRCDPISGHVSLYWYRQALGQGPEFLTYFNYEAQQDKSGLPNDRFSAERPEGSISTLTIQRTEQRDSAMYRCASSFDGGMDGYTFGSGTRLTVV.